A single TCR beta chain is shown here with its context. The data were taken from a study of blood T cell repertoires in COVID-19. Study information: PBMCs, B-cell-depleted T cells, or T cells provided the cDNA or gDNA that made up the material.

From germline, CDR1 is SNHLY and CDR2 FYNNEI. The CDR3 is 13 amino acids. V dropped 6 bases and J dropped 4; count of bases not matched to a gene: 5. Using immunoSEQ multiplex PCR, the repertoire was profiled, and TCRdb retains in-frame clones only, with some absent. The sample lists 370,000 or so clones, over 65% seen once, with 0.85% to 1.2% in the top ten. The chain recombines TRBV2 with TRBJ2-7; the match to TRBD1 covers 8 bases. Input material: peripheral blood. This TCR was sampled from a human donor with acute or convalescent COVID-19. The donor label of this sample is uncertain. CDR3 nucleotides: TGTGCCAGCAGGCCGGACAGGGAATACGAGCAGTACTTC. Amino acid sequence: CASRPDREYEQYF.